Presented here are 3 T cell receptor beta chains from one specimen sequenced in a study of shared clonotypes between healthy human individuals. This table comes from immunoSEQ multiplex PCR, and its TCRdb copy is limited to in-frame clones, with some not included. The table shows roughly 400,000 clones, with about 96% occurring only once. Sequenced input: memory CD8+ T cells sorted from blood. As to subset: CD45RO+ cells pooled with CCR7-negative TemRA cells. Source of these receptors: a young man in good health.

The CDR3 nucleotides read TGTGCCAGCAGCTTAGGACAGGGAGGATGGGGAAACACCATATATTTT. It specifies CASSLGQGGWGNTIYF. The chain joins TRBV7-2 to TRBJ1-3; TRBD1 aligns across 7 bases. CDR1 SGHTA and CDR2 FQGNSA come from the germline V gene. The CDR3 is made up of 16 amino acids. Trimming at V came to 1 base and at J to 4 bases, leaving 7 bases not matched to a gene.

The chain carries TRBV5-4 and TRBJ2-3; 10 bases match TRBD2. V shed 1 base, J shed 2 bases, and the junction held 4 bases outside the gene matches. Germline V lookup: CDR1 SGHNT, CDR2 YYREEE (reference sequence). CDR3 length equals 16 residues. CDR3 in amino acids: CASSLRLAGNTDTQYF. CDR3 bases: TGTGCCAGCAGCTTGAGACTAGCGGGTAACACAGATACGCAGTATTTT. The complete variable domain, with remaining parts taken from reference TRBV5-4 and TRBJ2-3, reads ETGVTQSPTHLIKTRGQQVTLRCSSQSGHNTVSWYQQALGQGPQFIFQYYREEENGRGNFPPRFSGLQFPNYSSELNVNALELDDSALYLCASSLRLAGNTDTQYFGPGTRLTVL.

V is TRBV6-6 and J is TRBJ2-5; 9 bases align to TRBD1. Unmatched junction bases numbered 14, after V lost 10 bases and J lost 5 bases. Germline CDR1 and CDR2: MNHNY and SVGAGI (reference sequence). This CDR3 region has 15 residues. The CDR3 sequence is CAISPILQGAETQYF. The CDR3 bases are TGTGCCATTTCCCCGATCTTACAGGGGGCCGAGACCCAGTACTTC.